These 20 T cell receptor beta chains share one sample of origin, sequenced in a study of cytomegalovirus exposure and HLA in healthy donors (dated by TCRdb to about 2017). The receptor library was made with the immunoSEQ multiplex PCR assay. For the multiplex PCR, a mixture combining 60 forward primers for TCR Vbeta segments and 13 reverse primers for TCR Jbeta segments was used. What TCRdb holds here is the immuneACCESS table cut down to in-frame rearrangements. Part of the clones is not present; checked against another copy, under half of the missing clones reflect an unresolved V gene, and the others are unexplained. This sample comprises under 250,000 clones, around 85% of them detected only once. Together, the top ten hold roughly 1.5% of the sample. Material for sequencing was PBMCs. These receptors came from a man between 50 and 59 years old in good health and CMV-seronegative.

This clone was counted a few times. CDR3 nucleotide sequence: TGTGCCAGCAGCTTGCTTGGAGGGAACACTGAAGCTTTCTTT. This encodes CASSLLGGNTEAFF. The chain employs TRBV5-6 and TRBJ1-1; D call uncertain. CDR3 length equals 14 residues. The V gene's germline CDR1 is SGHDT and CDR2 YYEEEE. Trimming took off 1 base at V and 1 base at J, with 8 bases between the two ends.

The chain recombines TRBV27 with TRBJ2-2; no definite D call. With 2 bases removed from V and 0 bases from J, the gap between germline ends came to 7 bases. CDR1 and CDR2 from the germline V gene are MNHEY and SMNVEV (reference sequence). The CDR3 extends over 15 amino acids. CDR3 nucleotide sequence: TGTGCCAGCAGTTTAGGGCAGACGAACACCGGGGAGCTGTTTTTT. Its protein product is CASSLGQTNTGELFF.

The chain employs TRBV18 and TRBJ2-7; 11 bases align to TRBD2. Germline assignment: CDR1 KGHSH and CDR2 LQKENI. The trim removed 2 bases at V and 5 bases at J, leaving 5 bases unmatched. This CDR3 is built from 15 residues. The CDR3 nucleotides are TGTGCCAGCTCACCAGCTAGCGGGAGGTCCAACGAGCAGTACTTC. Amino acids: CASSPASGRSNEQYF.

The rearrangement joins TRBV10-3 to TRBJ2-7; no clear D gene. Germline V gene lookup returns CDR1 ENHRY and CDR2 SYGVKD. Deletions cut 2 bases from V and 0 bases from J, with 5 bases between. This CDR3 spans 13 amino acids. The CDR3 nucleotides read TGTGCCATCAGTGAGCCCCGCTCCTACGAGCAGTACTTC. Its protein product is CAISEPRSYEQYF.

The gene calls are TRBV6-6 and TRBJ1-1, with D perhaps TRBD1 (6 bases). This CDR3 has 12 residues. The germline V and J ends were trimmed by 7 bases and 1 base, with 7 bases remaining between them. Germline V gives CDR1 MNHNY, CDR2 SVGAGI (reference sequence). The CDR3 loop is CASTGQNTEAFF. The CDR3 DNA reads as TGTGCCAGCACGGGACAGAACACTGAAGCTTTCTTT.

This sequence joins TRBV28 and TRBJ1-5, with 8 nucleotides matching TRBD1. CDR3 size: 16 residues. Germline values: CDR1 MDHEN, CDR2 SYDVKM. With 5 bases clipped from V and 4 bases from J, the junction kept 10 bases outside the gene matches. The CDR3 spells CASSTRQGPKNQPQHF. CDR3 bases: TGTGCCAGCAGTACCCGACAGGGGCCTAAAAATCAGCCCCAGCATTTT.

V usage is TRBV9 and J usage is TRBJ2-1, with 7 bases matching TRBD2. The CDR3 is made up of 14 amino acids. Germline trimming cut 4 bases from V and 9 bases from J; bases unmatched to any gene: 10. Germline assignment: CDR1 SGDLS and CDR2 YYNGEE. The chain's CDR3 is CASSPRDYLGEQFF. CDR3 nucleotide sequence: TGTGCCAGCAGCCCTAGGGACTACCTCGGTGAGCAGTTCTTC.

The V and J genes are TRBV5-1 and TRBJ2-2; D is unclear. The length of the CDR3 is 15 residues. V was pared by 4 bases and J by 0 bases, with 10 bases between. Per germline, CDR1 SGHRS and CDR2 YFSETQ. CDR3 region: CASSRTVTNTGELFF. DNA of the CDR3: TGCGCCAGCAGCAGAACGGTTACGAACACCGGGGAGCTGTTTTTT.

This clone came up a few times. In the same sample, other DNA sequences code for this CDR3. The V call is TRBV5-4, the J call TRBJ1-4, with 9 bases identical to TRBD1. J gave up 5 bases and V 4 bases, and 6 bases lay outside the gene matches. Germline CDR1 and CDR2: SGHNT and YYREEE (reference sequence). The CDR3 runs to 15 residues. The DNA of the CDR3 is TGTGCCAGCAGCCTAGCCGGGACAGGGAATGAAAAACTGTTTTTT. As protein: CASSLAGTGNEKLFF. Supplemented by reference TRBV5-4 and TRBJ1-4, the full variable domain reads ETGVTQSPTHLIKTRGQQVTLRCSSQSGHNTVSWYQQALGQGPQFIFQYYREEENGRGNFPPRFSGLQFPNYSSELNVNALELDDSALYLCASSLAGTGNEKLFFGSGTQLSVL.

This clone was counted between two and nine times. This chain links TRBV6-1 with TRBJ1-2; 8 nucleotides agree with TRBD1. Per the germline V gene, CDR1 is MNHNS and CDR2 is SASEGT. V was pared by 6 bases and J by 4 bases, with 7 bases of the junction left unmatched. The CDR3 contains 14 residues. CDR3 loop: CASSTGQAGYGYTF. The CDR3 coding sequence is TGTGCCAGCAGCACGGGACAGGCGGGCTATGGCTACACCTTC.

The chain employs TRBV28 and TRBJ1-1, with a tentative D call TRBD1 (5 bases). CDR1 is MDHEN and CDR2 is SYDVKM in the germline V gene. This CDR3 is 14 amino acids long. Trimming shortened V by 6 bases and J by 4 bases, and 15 bases separated the two germline ends. The CDR3 nucleotides read TGTGCCAGCAGATCACCTCAGGGTGCCACTGAAGCTTTCTTT. It encodes CASRSPQGATEAFF.

The chain couples TRBV2 to TRBJ2-1; unclear D gene. With 4 bases removed from V and 5 bases from J, the gap between germline ends came to 15 bases. Per germline, CDR1 SNHLY and CDR2 FYNNEI. The CDR3 extends over 15 amino acids. DNA of the CDR3: TGTGCCAGCAGTGGTCTGAGTCAGGTGAACAATGAGCAGTTCTTC. Translating it yields CASSGLSQVNNEQFF.

The chain employs TRBV5-1 and TRBJ1-2; D not resolved. Germline V CDR1 and CDR2: SGHRS, YFSETQ. V shed 7 bases and J shed 0 bases, with 10 bases lying between them. The CDR3 length is 13 residues. This CDR3 is CASGQEPNYGYTF. The DNA of the CDR3 is TGCGCCAGCGGGCAGGAACCTAACTATGGCTACACCTTC. Full variable domain (missing parts from reference TRBV5-1 and TRBJ1-2): KAGVTQTPRYLIKTRGQQVTLSCSPISGHRSVSWYQQTPGQGLQFLFEYFSETQRNKGNFPGRFSGRQFSNSRSEMNVSTLELGDSALYLCASGQEPNYGYTFGSGTRLTVV.

A few counts support this clone. The chain carries TRBV19 and TRBJ1-1, with 9 positions matching TRBD1. The germline V gene has CDR1 LNHDA and CDR2 SQIVND (reference sequence). The CDR3 is made up of 17 amino acids. V trimming: 5 bases; J trimming: 5 bases; junction bases outside the gene matches: 15. The CDR3 DNA reads as TGTGCCAGTAGTTCACGGGACAGGGCAGAGGGGAGGACTGAAGCTTTCTTT. Translating gives CASSSRDRAEGRTEAFF.

The chain combines TRBV10-2 with TRBJ2-3, with 9 bases matching TRBD1. J was trimmed by 2 bases and V by 6 bases; bases with no gene match: 3. Germline CDR1 and CDR2: WSHSY and SAAADI. The CDR3 extends over 14 amino acids. The CDR3 sequence is CASRRDRATDTQYF. Written as DNA, the CDR3 is TGCGCCAGCAGAAGGGACAGGGCCACAGATACGCAGTATTTT.

The chain joins TRBV5-1 to TRBJ1-4, with 9 bases lining up with TRBD1. The CDR3 is 17 residues long. CDR1 is SGHRS and CDR2 is YFSETQ in the germline V gene. With 0 bases clipped from V and 2 bases from J, the junction kept 5 bases outside the gene matches. DNA for the CDR3: TGCGCCAGCAGCTTGGCTGGGACAGGGACGACTAATGAAAAACTGTTTTTT. Translation: CASSLAGTGTTNEKLFF.

The chain employs TRBV29-1 and TRBJ2-5, with TRBD2 matching 16 bases. Unmatched junction bases numbered 9, after V lost 6 bases and J lost 5 bases. The CDR3 contains 16 residues. Germline V gene data show CDR1 as SQVTM and CDR2 as ANQGSEA. CDR3 sequence (DNA): TGCAGCGTGGGAGCCGGGACTAGCGGGGGGGAGGAGACCCAGTACTTC. It encodes CSVGAGTSGGEETQYF.

On this clone itself: Its ends do not fully match the called genes, so a read error is possible. V usage is TRBV7-9 and J usage is TRBJ2-3; 11 nucleotides align to TRBD2. CDR1 is SEHNR and CDR2 is FQNEAQ in the germline V gene (reference sequence). This CDR3 is 14 amino acids long. The CDR3, as DNA: TGTGCCAGCAGGTTAGCGGGAGGGCAAGATACGCAGTATTTT. Its translation is CASRLAGGQDTQYF.

The chain employs TRBV5-1 and TRBJ1-1; D is perhaps TRBD1 (6 bases). The CDR3 is 14 residues long. Looked up from germline, CDR1 is SGHRS and CDR2 is YFSETQ. Trimming shortened V by 4 bases and J by 4 bases, and 14 bases separated the two germline ends. Here the CDR3 DNA reads TGCGCCAGCAGCACCGGGGGGCGGGGCACTGAAGCTTTCTTT. Its translation: CASSTGGRGTEAFF.

This clone has only a few counts. V gene TRBV6-5 combines with J gene TRBJ2-2, with TRBD1 matching 9 bases. J lost 1 base, V lost 5 bases, and 2 bases had no gene match. The CDR3 runs to 15 residues. Germline V gene data show CDR1 as MNHEY and CDR2 as SVGAGI. CDR3 nucleotide sequence: TGTGCCAGCAGTCGGGACAGGGTGAACACCGGGGAGCTGTTTTTT. This sequence encodes CASSRDRVNTGELFF.